Shown below are 28 T cell receptor beta chains from a single sample sequenced in a study of blood T cell repertoires in COVID-19 (dated by TCRdb to 2020 to 2021). The protocol used for the library was the immunoSEQ multiplex PCR assay. As stored in TCRdb, this immuneACCESS dataset retains in-frame rearrangements with V and J assigned. A fraction of the clones does not appear; measured against another copy, unresolved V genes explain less than half of the discrepancy, and the remainder lacks a known reason. In all, the sample holds roughly 130,000 clones, and around three quarters of those were seen once. Roughly 17% of the sample is taken by the ten largest. What was sequenced was peripheral blood. Receptor source: a man between 60 and 75 years old with active or convalescent COVID-19.

This chain links TRBV27 with TRBJ1-1; possible D gene TRBD1, 5 bases. V shed 1 base and J shed 4 bases, with 13 bases lying between them. CDR3 size: 15 residues. Per germline, CDR1 MNHEY and CDR2 SMNVEV (reference sequence). The CDR3 here is CASSLFAGLTTEAFF. The DNA for the CDR3 is TGTGCCAGCAGTTTATTTGCAGGGCTCACCACTGAAGCTTTCTTT.

V and J are TRBV7-5 and TRBJ2-7; the DNA was not used to check the table's D call, TRBD1. TRBV7-5 is designated a pseudogene. CDR3 length: 16 residues. The CDR3 sequence: CARSLDKGGSPYEQYF. Written as DNA, the CDR3 is TGTGCCAGAAGCTTAGATAAAGGGGGCTCCCCCTACGAGCAGTACTTC.

The chain uses TRBV20-1 and TRBJ2-7, with D possibly TRBD1 on 6 matching bases. Trimming left V 6 bases short and J 2 bases short, with 14 bases between. Germline CDR1 DFQATT, CDR2 SNEGSKA (reference sequence). The CDR3 contains 13 residues. The CDR3 DNA reads TGCAGTGCCAGTGCGTCAGGGGCCTACGAGCAGTACTTC. Translating it yields CSASASGAYEQYF.

The rearrangement uses TRBV7-2 and TRBJ2-7; TRBD1 might be the D (5 bases). The CDR3 contains 14 residues. V lost 1 base and J 6 bases, leaving 13 bases between the germline ends. The V gene's germline CDR1 is SGHTA and CDR2 FQGNSA. The CDR3 loop is CASSLGAGNGEQYF. DNA of the CDR3: TGTGCCAGCAGCTTAGGGGCAGGGAACGGCGAGCAGTACTTC.

The chain employs TRBV7-2 and TRBJ1-3, with D possibly being TRBD1 (6 bases). This CDR3 has 15 amino acids. Per the germline V gene, CDR1 is SGHTA and CDR2 is FQGNSA. Trimming pared 1 base from V and 3 bases from J, leaving 10 bases between. The CDR3: CASSLEGTNGNTIYF. The DNA of the CDR3 is TGTGCCAGCAGCTTAGAAGGGACAAATGGAAACACCATATATTTT.

As concerns this clone: This likely reflects a read error, since a far larger clone is one base away. This chain uses TRBV7-9 with TRBJ1-1; TRBD1 matches 8 bases. The length of the CDR3 is 13 residues. The V segment lost 5 bases and the J segment 3 bases; nucleotides outside the gene matches: 2. Germline V lookup: CDR1 SEHNR, CDR2 FQNEAQ (reference sequence). CDR3 nucleotide sequence: TGTGCCAGCAGCCGGGACAGGTACACTGAAGCTTTCTTT. Encoded protein: CASSRDRYTEAFF.

The chain uses TRBV7-9 and TRBJ2-7; D may be TRBD2 (6 bases). This CDR3 comprises 15 residues. V shed 1 base and J shed 7 bases, with 17 bases lying between them. Germline loops: CDR1 SEHNR, CDR2 FQNEAQ (reference sequence). The CDR3 region is CASSLGGGSLGEQYF. CDR3 nucleotides: TGTGCCAGCAGCTTAGGTGGGGGGTCCCTGGGTGAGCAGTACTTC.

The J gene is TRBJ1-1, the V gene TRBV28; TRBD1 might be the D (5 bases). The V end lost 3 bases, the J end lost 12 bases, and 11 bases lay between the germline ends. Germline V lookup: CDR1 MDHEN, CDR2 SYDVKM. The CDR3 consists of 11 residues. The DNA of the CDR3 is TGTGCCAGCAGTTTGGGGCTCGTATCTTTCTTT. It is translated as CASSLGLVSFF.

V is TRBV25-1 and J is TRBJ1-6; TRBD1 might be the D (5 bases). Germline lookup yields CDR1 MGHDK and CDR2 SYGVNS. This CDR3 region has 16 residues. Trimming removed 1 base from V and 9 bases from J, with 16 bases in between. The CDR3 nucleotides read TGTGCCAGCAGTGAATTTGGGGCAGGGTCGACTTCACCCCTCCACTTT. This encodes CASSEFGAGSTSPLHF.

The chain uses TRBV28 and TRBJ2-4; D possibly corresponds to TRBD2 (7 bases). The CDR3 spans 14 residues. Germline loops: CDR1 MDHEN, CDR2 SYDVKM. V was trimmed by 4 bases and J by 8 bases, leaving 15 bases between them. CDR3 residues: CASSSRGALDIQYF. The DNA for the CDR3 is TGTGCCAGCAGTTCCCGGGGGGCACTGGACATTCAGTACTTC.

V gene TRBV4-3 combines with J gene TRBJ1-2; the D gene is possibly TRBD1 (5 bases). The CDR3 has 14 amino acids. V dropped 0 bases and J dropped 8 bases, with 13 bases sitting between them. Germline V gene data show CDR1 as LGHNA and CDR2 as YSLEER. CDR3 loop: CASSQEWGGSGYTF. CDR3 bases: TGCGCCAGCAGCCAAGAATGGGGGGGTTCGGGCTACACCTTC.

This chain joins TRBV5-1 and TRBJ2-2; TRBD1 might be the D (6 bases). Germline lookup yields CDR1 SGHRS and CDR2 YFSETQ. This CDR3 is built from 16 residues. Trimming removed 3 bases at V and 1 base at J, with 13 bases between. This CDR3 is CASSWDGQRNTGELFF. CDR3 nucleotide sequence: TGCGCCAGCAGCTGGGATGGACAGAGGAACACCGGGGAGCTGTTTTTT.

This chain connects TRBV6-7 to TRBJ2-7, with 7 bases that match TRBD2. TRBV6-7 is identified as an open reading frame with a role that is uncertain. V trimming: 8 bases; J trimming: 7 bases; junction bases outside the gene matches: 11. The CDR3 is made up of 13 amino acids. In DNA, the CDR3 is TGTGCCAGCGGCCCTAGCGGCCCCCCTGAGCAGTACTTC. Its translation: CASGPSGPPEQYF.

This sequence joins TRBV6-5 and TRBJ1-4, with 7 bases identical to TRBD1. The V gene end was trimmed by 5 bases and the J gene end by 7 bases; junction bases not matched to a gene: 4. Germline CDR1 and CDR2: MNHEY and SVGAGI. This CDR3 has 13 residues. The CDR3 region is CASSQGESEKLFF. CDR3 coding DNA: TGTGCCAGCAGTCAGGGGGAAAGTGAAAAACTGTTTTTT.

The chain couples TRBV6-5 to TRBJ2-7; 8 bases map to TRBD1. The junction had 9 bases not matched to a gene; V was cut back by 8 bases and J by 6 bases. Germline lookup yields CDR1 MNHEY and CDR2 SVGAGI. This CDR3 is built from 13 residues. The CDR3 reads CASSPQGASEQYF. The CDR3 DNA reads as TGTGCCAGCTCGCCTCAGGGGGCAAGCGAGCAGTACTTC.

This clone showed up just a few times. The CDR3 is CASSTTTETQYF. The DNA for the CDR3 is TGTGCCAGCAGTACGACAACCGAGACCCAGTACTTC. The rearrangement joins TRBV6-2 or TRBV6-3 to TRBJ2-5; D is unclear. Per the germline V gene, CDR1 is MNHEY and CDR2 is SVGEGT. This CDR3 has 12 residues. V gave up 5 bases and J gave up 5 bases, with 9 bases separating them.

The chain has TRBV7-9 and TRBJ1-2; D perhaps matches TRBD1 (6 bases). The germline gives CDR1 SEHNR, CDR2 FQNEAQ (reference sequence). The germline V and J ends were trimmed by 1 base and 6 bases, with 12 bases remaining between them. CDR3 length: 14 amino acids. The CDR3 DNA follows: TGTGCCAGCAGCTTAGAATCAGGGGCTCATGGCTACACCTTC. Protein sequence: CASSLESGAHGYTF.

The chain couples TRBV29-1 to TRBJ2-1; TRBD1 might be the D (5 bases). The CDR3 totals 13 residues. Germline V gene data show CDR1 as SQVTM and CDR2 as ANQGSEA. Trimming removed 4 bases from V and 2 bases from J, with 9 bases in between. The CDR3 region is CSVAGMAYNEQFF. The CDR3 region has the DNA TGCAGCGTTGCAGGGATGGCCTACAATGAGCAGTTCTTC.

V gene TRBV28 combines with J gene TRBJ1-4; a weak D match, TRBD1 (5 bases). This CDR3 spans 15 amino acids. From germline, CDR1 is MDHEN and CDR2 SYDVKM. The ends were cut back, 4 bases at V and 8 bases at J, with 17 bases in the middle. The DNA for the CDR3 is TGTGCCAGCAGTTCCCTCGCAGGGAGCGGGGAAAAACTGTTTTTT. Amino acids: CASSSLAGSGEKLFF.

The chain combines TRBV7-2 with TRBJ2-7; TRBD1 is a possible D gene (7 bases). V dropped 5 bases and J dropped 1 base, with 18 bases sitting between them. This CDR3 is 16 amino acids long. Germline V gene lookup returns CDR1 SGHTA and CDR2 FQGNSA. The DNA of the CDR3 is TGTGCCAGCAGCCCGCGCCAGGGGGGTAAATCCTACGAGCAGTACTTC. Translating gives CASSPRQGGKSYEQYF.

The chain links TRBV7-9 to TRBJ2-1, with 11 bases fitting TRBD1. The germline CDR1 and CDR2 sequences are SEHNR and FQNEAQ (reference sequence). The V segment lost 0 bases and the J segment 8 bases; nucleotides outside the gene matches: 6. CDR3 length equals 16 residues. The CDR3 loop reads CASSLAPGQGADEQFF. CDR3 nucleotides: TGTGCCAGCAGCTTAGCACCAGGACAGGGGGCCGATGAGCAGTTCTTC.

The V call is TRBV4-1, the J call TRBJ2-7; 10 nucleotides align to TRBD1. Germline assignment: CDR1 MGHRA and CDR2 YSYEKL. The CDR3 sequence is 16 residues long. Trimming at V came to 3 bases and at J to 0 bases, leaving 5 bases not matched to a gene. CDR3 nucleotide sequence: TGCGCCAGCAGCCAGCCGGGACAGGGGAGCTCCTACGAGCAGTACTTC. This gives the protein CASSQPGQGSSYEQYF.

V and J are TRBV5-1 and TRBJ2-5; D perhaps matches TRBD2 (6 bases). The V and J ends lost 6 bases and 4 bases respectively, with 16 bases between them. Germline values: CDR1 SGHRS, CDR2 YFSETQ. The CDR3 has 14 residues. The CDR3 nucleotides read TGCGCCAGCACAAGCCCGGGAGTGGGAGAGACCCAGTACTTC. Its translation: CASTSPGVGETQYF. The variable domain in full, with the rest retrieved from reference TRBV5-1 and TRBJ2-5, is KAGVTQTPRYLIKTRGQQVTLSCSPISGHRSVSWYQQTPGQGLQFLFEYFSETQRNKGNFPGRFSGRQFSNSRSEMNVSTLELGDSALYLCASTSPGVGETQYFGPGTRLLVL.

This chain links TRBV28 with TRBJ2-7; TRBD2 aligns across 12 bases. Trimming cost V 5 bases and J 1 base; bases outside gene matches: 9. The germline V gene has CDR1 MDHEN and CDR2 SYDVKM. The CDR3 spans 17 residues. In DNA, the CDR3 is TGTGCCAGCAGTCCTTTTTGGCTAGCGGGAGGGTCCTACGAGCAGTACTTC. This sequence encodes CASSPFWLAGGSYEQYF.

This chain uses TRBV10-3 with TRBJ2-7; D is possibly TRBD1 (7 bases). CDR3 length: 15 amino acids. The germline CDR1 and CDR2 sequences are ENHRY and SYGVKD. Trimming cost V 4 bases and J 6 bases, with 19 bases left between them. The CDR3 DNA reads TGTGCCATCAGTGGACGCGGGACAGAAGTCTCCGAGCAGTACTTC. Translation gives CAISGRGTEVSEQYF.

On this clone itself: Sequence at one end of the junction differs from germline and may be a read error. The V and J genes are TRBV9 and TRBJ2-3; 7 bases match TRBD2. Per the germline V gene, CDR1 is SGDLS and CDR2 is YYNGEE. This CDR3 region has 13 residues. The CDR3 loop reads CASSSSRGMRPLF. CDR3 sequence (DNA): TGTGCCAGCAGCTCATCGCGGGGGATGAGGCCTCTTTTT.

This rearrangement joins TRBV10-1 to TRBJ2-2, with TRBD1 as a possible D gene (6 bases). The CDR3 contains 14 residues. The ends were cut back, 6 bases at V and 10 bases at J, with 18 bases in the middle. Germline V gene lookup returns CDR1 WNHNN and CDR2 SYGVQD (reference sequence). DNA of the CDR3: TGCGCCAGCAGGCGCAGGGGTAGGTATGCGGAGCTGTTTTTT. Its protein is CASRRRGRYAELFF.

J is TRBJ2-5 and V is TRBV7-7, with D possibly TRBD1 on 6 matching bases. The CDR3 length is 14 residues. Deletions cut 7 bases from V and 5 bases from J, with 17 bases between. The germline CDR1 and CDR2 sequences are SSHAT and FNYEAQ (reference sequence). The CDR3 sequence: CASTPGTGLETQYF. In DNA, the CDR3 is TGTGCCAGCACCCCCGGTACAGGGCTGGAGACCCAGTACTTC.